These 13 T cell receptor beta chains were all obtained from the same sample, sequenced in a study of regulatory T cells in long-lasting Graves disease. The time point was: newly diagnosed GD, antithyroid drugs for less than 3 months. TCR sequences were obtained from RNA taken from PBMCs. Arm-PCR of CDR3 regions with iRepertoire HTBI primers generated TCR beta libraries. TCRdb reprocessed the multiplex PCR reads via MiXCR and lists one record per CDR3 protein. The table lists roughly 530,000 distinct CDR3 sequences, 15% to 20% of them singletons, with just under 25% in the top ten. The same sample was also used in a study of T cells in Graves' hyperthyroidism and ophthalmopathy.

Source: peripheral blood mononuclear cells (PBMCs), taken at new diagnosis, from a patient treated with antithyroid drugs. The receptor set was obtained from a woman aged 40-65 years with Graves disease.

Many counts were recorded for this clonotype. The chain has TRBV11-2 and TRBJ1-4, with 8 bases that match TRBD1. V was clipped by 5 bases and J by 16 bases; unmatched bases: 9. The CDR3 covers 12 residues. CDR1 SGHAT and CDR2 FQNNGV come from the germline V gene. CDR3 nucleotide sequence: TGTGCCAGCAGCAACCAGGGGGCCCCAGCGTTTTTT. Translation: CASSNQGAPAFF.

This clonotype was detected many times. V gene TRBV5-1 combines with J gene TRBJ1-1; possible D gene TRBD1, 5 bases. V gave up 0 bases and J gave up 6 bases, with 15 bases separating them. Looked up from germline, CDR1 is SGHRS and CDR2 is YFSETQ. This CDR3 comprises 15 residues. In DNA, the CDR3 is TGCGCCAGCAGCTTGGGTGGTGGGCAGGGAGCTGAAGCTTTCTTT. Encoded protein: CASSLGGGQGAEAFF.

Ten or more counts support this clonotype. CDR3: CSAPVGGVDYGYTF. The DNA for the CDR3 is TGCAGTGCACCCGTAGGGGGCGTTGACTATGGCTACACCTTC. The chain combines TRBV20-1 with TRBJ1-2; 7 positions agree with TRBD1. With V trimmed by 6 bases and J by 3 bases, 10 bases remained unmatched. The CDR3 runs 14 residues. Germline V gene sequence: CDR1 DFQATT, CDR2 SNEGSKA (reference sequence).

In its sample, this clonotype was seen once. This may arise from a read error, as a much more abundant clone is one base away. This sequence joins TRBV12-3 or TRBV12-4 and TRBJ2-3; D uncertain. The last part of the DNA fits TRBJ1-1 better; the J call may be wrong. This CDR3 contains 14 residues. CDR3 DNA: TGTGCCAGCAGTTTACCCCACGAAGTTTCTGGAGCTTTCTTT. As protein: CASSLPHEVSGAFF.

This clonotype occurred a few times. The chain uses TRBV20-1 and TRBJ1-1; weak D call: TRBD1 (6 bases). Trimming shortened V by 6 bases and J by 1 base, and 12 bases separated the two germline ends. Germline V lookup: CDR1 DFQATT, CDR2 SNEGSKA (reference sequence). The CDR3 is made up of 13 amino acids. CDR3 in amino acids: CSARDTRNTEAFF. The CDR3 nucleotides are TGCAGTGCAAGGGACACGAGGAACACTGAAGCTTTCTTT.

The rearrangement links TRBV15 to TRBJ1-5, with 7 nucleotides matching TRBD1. J gave up 4 bases and V 0 bases, and 3 bases lay outside the gene matches. The CDR3 contains 15 residues. Looked up from germline, CDR1 is LNHNV and CDR2 is YYDKDF (reference sequence). CDR3 sequence: CATSREDRENQPQHF. The CDR3 nucleotides are TGTGCCACCAGCAGAGAAGACAGGGAGAATCAGCCCCAGCATTTT.

This clonotype was recorded many times. The chain combines TRBV18 with TRBJ2-3; D perhaps matches TRBD2 (6 bases). Near its end, the DNA agrees better with TRBJ2-5, so the J call may be wrong. The CDR3 extends over 13 amino acids. CDR1 and CDR2 from the germline V gene are KGHSH and LQKENI. Written as DNA, the CDR3 is TGTGCCAGCTCACCAGGCCTAGCGAATACCCAGTACTTC. Translated, it gives CASSPGLANTQYF.

V gene TRBV7-9 combines with J gene TRBJ1-3; D may be TRBD1 (5 bases). The CDR3 runs to 12 residues. Germline values: CDR1 SEHNR, CDR2 FQNEAQ (reference sequence). V gave up 7 bases and J gave up 3 bases, with 7 bases separating them. CDR3 bases: TGTGCCAGCACTAGGGGTGGAAACACCATATATTTT. This encodes CASTRGGNTIYF.

There are many counts of this clonotype. The V call is TRBV9, the J call TRBJ2-7, with 10 bases lining up with TRBD1. This CDR3 is built from 16 residues. The junction had 8 bases not matched to a gene; V was cut back by 0 bases and J by 5 bases. From germline, CDR1 is SGDLS and CDR2 YYNGEE. The CDR3 is CASSVGLGQGEHEQYF. DNA of the CDR3: TGTGCCAGCAGCGTAGGGCTTGGACAGGGGGAACACGAGCAGTACTTC.

This clonotype was detected ten times or more. The V and J genes are TRBV28 and TRBJ2-3, with a possible D match to TRBD2 (5 bases). V was cut by 2 bases and J by 4 bases, with 7 bases left in between. Germline V gene sequence: CDR1 MDHEN, CDR2 SYDVKM. This CDR3 contains 13 residues. CDR3 DNA sequence: TGTGCCAGCAGTTTAAGCGGCCCAGATACGCAGTATTTT. Translation gives CASSLSGPDTQYF. Variable domain in full (rest from reference TRBV28 and TRBJ2-3): DVKVTQSSRYLVKRTGEKVFLECVQDMDHENMFWYRQDPGLGLRLIYFSYDVKMKEKGDIPEGYSVSREKKERFSLILESASTNQTSMYLCASSLSGPDTQYFGPGTRLTVL.

The sample holds many counts of this clonotype. The chain links TRBV29-1 to TRBJ2-1, with TRBD2 as a possible D gene (6 bases). Trimming shortened V by 4 bases and J by 10 bases, and 8 bases separated the two germline ends. Germline-derived CDR1 and CDR2 are SQVTM and ANQGSEA. The CDR3 length is 10 residues. As DNA, the CDR3 is TGCAGCGTTGCAGGGAGGGAGCAGTTCTTC. Translation gives CSVAGREQFF.

This clonotype was found many times. This chain connects TRBV28 to TRBJ2-7, with 10 bases that match TRBD2. The CDR3 extends over 14 amino acids. Germline V gives CDR1 MDHEN, CDR2 SYDVKM. The V gene end was trimmed by 5 bases and the J gene end by 2 bases; junction bases not matched to a gene: 3. The CDR3 region has the DNA TGTGCCAGCAGTCTAGCGGGGGAGACCTACGAGCAGTACTTC. Residues: CASSLAGETYEQYF. The full variable domain, completed using reference TRBV28 and TRBJ2-7, is DVKVTQSSRYLVKRTGEKVFLECVQDMDHENMFWYRQDPGLGLRLIYFSYDVKMKEKGDIPEGYSVSREKKERFSLILESASTNQTSMYLCASSLAGETYEQYFGPGTRLTVT.

In this sample, this clonotype turned up many times. This sequence joins TRBV3-1 and TRBJ2-3; 9 bases align to TRBD2. With V trimmed by 4 bases and J by 2 bases, 7 bases remained unmatched. This CDR3 comprises 16 residues. The germline CDR1 and CDR2 sequences are LGHDT and YNNKEL (reference sequence). In DNA, the CDR3 is TGTGCCAGCAGCCCCGGGACTAGCAGGAACACAGATACGCAGTATTTT. It translates to CASSPGTSRNTDTQYF.